This T cell receptor beta chain appears in the sequencing data of a study of blood T cells in healthy people across ages. Then a second PCR, running roughly 6 to 12 cycles, was carried out with a sample-barcoded 5' primer and a J-beta primer mix. Each sample yielded at least 3 million CDR3-containing paired-end reads. TCRdb re-analysed the 5' RACE reads in MiXCR, keeping a single row per CDR3 protein. Of about 1.8 million distinct CDR3 sequences in the sample, roughly 52% are singletons; the top ten hold approximately 2%. Whole-study results and caveats: Per million T cells, TCR beta diversity dropped about linearly as age rose.

In germline, CDR1 is PRHDT, CDR2 FYEKMQ (reference sequence). Deletions cut 2 bases from V and 7 bases from J, with 9 bases between. This CDR3 region has 14 residues. This clonotype was picked up a small number of times. Its cognate antigen is unknown. The specimen was blood. This TCR was sampled from a woman between 35 and 50 years old in good health. The rearrangement joins TRBV13 to TRBJ1-6; weak D call: TRBD1 (6 bases). CDR3 in DNA: TGTGCCAGCAGCTTACAGGGGATCAATTCACCCCTCCACTTT. Protein sequence: CASSLQGINSPLHF.